The entry that follows covers one T cell receptor (beta chain) sequence. Antigen unknown. The junction had 5 bases not matched to a gene; V was cut back by 5 bases and J by 2 bases. The CDR3 has 15 amino acids. Germline V lookup: CDR1 LNHDA, CDR2 SQIVND (reference sequence). These data come from a study of cytomegalovirus exposure and HLA in healthy donors. Generated by immunoSEQ multiplex PCR, the TCRdb table keeps only in-frame clones and is missing some. The sample has some 80,000 clones; approximately 96% are singletons. Findings of the study overall: The TCR clusters that emerged in the first cohort tended, a later analysis found, to co-occur in the approximately 130 validation repertoires. Cytomegalovirus-associated status was assigned to about 170 TCR beta chains. Specificity for CMV antigens was confirmed in vitro for a few of the CMV-associated chains. It was reportedly the case that the classifier diagnosed cytomegalovirus status with high specificity and sensitivity.

The chain carries TRBV19 and TRBJ2-1, with 8 positions matching TRBD2. The clonotype was recovered from a woman in her late teens or twenties in good health and CMV-seronegative. What was sequenced was PBMCs. The CDR3 region is CASSVSGNPYNEQFF. The CDR3 DNA is TGTGCCAGTAGTGTTAGCGGGAACCCCTACAATGAGCAGTTCTTC.